The T cell receptor beta chain described here comes from a study of T cells after yellow fever vaccination. As for the study in general: In the case of low-cell-number fractions, SMART-Seq v4 Ultra Low Input was used for preparation. Study-level points and caveats: Boosting was followed by the reappearance of most primary-vaccination clones (just under 98% CD4, around 90% CD8).

Synthesis of TCR cDNA relied on 5'RACE template switching, which attached a universal primer site and UMIs. TCRdb passed the 5' RACE reads through MiXCR, listing each CDR3 protein once. The sample includes about 340,000 distinct CDR3 sequences, approximately 3.9% of them seen just once. CDR1 and CDR2 from the germline V gene are LGHDT and YNNKEL (reference sequence). The CDR3 has 13 amino acids. This clonotype was seen a handful of times. Its target is not known. At one boundary the junction diverges from the germline segment, which might be a read error. This TCR was sampled from a man younger than 35 who received the YFV17D yellow fever vaccine. This chain joins TRBV3-1 and TRBJ1-3; D gene ambiguous. The source material was PBMCs, sampled 5 days after the yellow fever booster vaccination. The CDR3 DNA reads as TGTGCCAGCAGCCAACGGGAATCCACAGACACTTGTTTT. The encoded protein is CASSQRESTDTCF.